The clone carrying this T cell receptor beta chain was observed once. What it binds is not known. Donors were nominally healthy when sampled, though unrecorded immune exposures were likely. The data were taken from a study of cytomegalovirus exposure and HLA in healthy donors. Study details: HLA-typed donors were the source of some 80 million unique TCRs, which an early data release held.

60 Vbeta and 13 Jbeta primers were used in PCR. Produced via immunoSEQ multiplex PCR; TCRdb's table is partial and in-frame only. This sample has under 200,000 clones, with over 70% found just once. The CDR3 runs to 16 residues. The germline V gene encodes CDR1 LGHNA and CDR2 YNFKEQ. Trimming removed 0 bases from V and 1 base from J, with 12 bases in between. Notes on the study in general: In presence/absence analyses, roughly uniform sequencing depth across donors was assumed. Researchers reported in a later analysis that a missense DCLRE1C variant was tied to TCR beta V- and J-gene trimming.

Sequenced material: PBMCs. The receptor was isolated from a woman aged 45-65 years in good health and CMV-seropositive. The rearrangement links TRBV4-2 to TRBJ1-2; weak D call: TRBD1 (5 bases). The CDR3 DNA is TGTGCCAGCAGCCAAGAAGGAGGGGCTTATAACTATGGCTACACCTTC. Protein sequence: CASSQEGGAYNYGYTF.